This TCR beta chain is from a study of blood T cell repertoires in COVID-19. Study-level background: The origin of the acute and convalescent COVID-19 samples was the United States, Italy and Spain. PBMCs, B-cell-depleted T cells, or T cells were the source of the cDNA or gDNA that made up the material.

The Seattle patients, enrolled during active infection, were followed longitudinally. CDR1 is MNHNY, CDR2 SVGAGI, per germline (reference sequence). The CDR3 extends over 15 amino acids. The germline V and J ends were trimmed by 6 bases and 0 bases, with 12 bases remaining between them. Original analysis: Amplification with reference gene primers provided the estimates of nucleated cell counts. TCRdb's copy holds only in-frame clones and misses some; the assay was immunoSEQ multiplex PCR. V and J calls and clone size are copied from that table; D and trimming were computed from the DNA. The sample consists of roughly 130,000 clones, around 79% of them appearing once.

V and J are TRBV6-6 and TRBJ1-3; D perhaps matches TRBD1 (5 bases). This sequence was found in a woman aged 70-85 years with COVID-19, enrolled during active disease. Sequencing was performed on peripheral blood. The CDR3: CASRPLGGSGNTIYF. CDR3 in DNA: TGTGCCAGCAGGCCCCTGGGGGGCTCTGGAAACACCATATATTTT.